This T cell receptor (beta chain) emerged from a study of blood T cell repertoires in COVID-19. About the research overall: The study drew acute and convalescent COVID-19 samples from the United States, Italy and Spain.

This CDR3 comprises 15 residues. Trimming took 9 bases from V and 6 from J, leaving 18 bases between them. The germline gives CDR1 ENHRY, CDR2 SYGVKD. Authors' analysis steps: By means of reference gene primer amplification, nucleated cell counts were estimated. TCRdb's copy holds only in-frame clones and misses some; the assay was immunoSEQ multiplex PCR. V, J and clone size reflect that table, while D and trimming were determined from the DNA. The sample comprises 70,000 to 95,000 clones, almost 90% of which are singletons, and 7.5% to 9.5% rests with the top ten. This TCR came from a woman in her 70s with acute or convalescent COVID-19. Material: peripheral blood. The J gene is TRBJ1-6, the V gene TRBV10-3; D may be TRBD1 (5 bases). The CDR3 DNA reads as TGTGCCATAACGTCGGGGGATTTGGGTAATTCACCCCTCCACTTT. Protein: CAITSGDLGNSPLHF.